One and the same sample provided the 18 T cell receptor beta chains below, sequenced in a study of T cells in localized non-small cell lung cancer. The protocol was immunoSEQ multiplex PCR, while the TCRdb copy is restricted to in-frame clones and leaves out a portion. This table holds approximately 3,000 clones, around 24% found once. Sequencing was performed on lung tumor tissue, taken before any cancer treatment. The receptor set was obtained from a man aged 40-75 years with stage I lung adenocarcinoma.

This clone was seen only a few times. The chain recombines TRBV15 with TRBJ2-1; 10 bases align to TRBD2. V trimming: 1 base; J trimming: 9 bases; junction bases outside the gene matches: 15. Germline loops: CDR1 LNHNV, CDR2 YYDKDF (reference sequence). This CDR3 spans 18 amino acids. The CDR3 DNA reads as TGTGCCACCAGCAGAGGGTTGCGGAGCGGGAGGGCCGGTGGTGAGCAGTTCTTC. This translates into CATSRGLRSGRAGGEQFF.

The genes are TRBV18 and TRBJ1-1, with TRBD1 as a possible D gene (5 bases). V lost 6 bases and J 7 bases, leaving 12 bases between the germline ends. The CDR3 has 12 residues. Germline CDR1 reads KGHSH; CDR2 reads LQKENI. CDR3 sequence reads: CASSLGGGEAFF. As DNA, the CDR3 is TGTGCCAGCTCCCTCGGGGGGGGTGAAGCTTTCTTT.

This chain uses TRBV9 with TRBJ1-1, with D tentatively TRBD1 (6 bases). CDR1 is SGDLS and CDR2 is YYNGEE in the germline V gene. Trimming pared 4 bases from V and 10 bases from J, leaving 23 bases between. The CDR3 runs 15 residues. CDR3 in DNA: TGTGCCAGCAGCAGAAGGACAGACTGGGCGGAGGGAGCTTTCTTT. Translating gives CASSRRTDWAEGAFF.

Judged by abundance, this clone is medium-sized. The genes are TRBV6-8 and TRBJ2-7, with 11 bases matching TRBD1. Germline V lookup: CDR1 MNHGY, CDR2 SAAAGT. This CDR3 is 14 amino acids long. Losses at the gene ends were 10 bases for V and 3 bases for J; bases not matched to a gene: 8. The CDR3 DNA sequence: TGTGCCATCTGTAAAGGGACAGGGGGCTACGAGCAGTACTTC. Translating gives CAICKGTGGYEQYF.

This clone was observed many times. The J gene is TRBJ2-7, the V gene TRBV11-3; 8 nucleotides match TRBD2. Germline V lookup: CDR1 SGHNT, CDR2 YENEEA. This CDR3 is 14 amino acids long. Trimming took 2 bases from V and 6 from J; bases not matched to a gene: 6. The CDR3 reads CASSLSGGISEQYF. The CDR3 coding sequence is TGTGCCAGCAGCTTATCGGGAGGGATCAGCGAGCAGTACTTC.

Ten or more counts support this clone. The chain employs TRBV9 and TRBJ1-5, with D possibly matching TRBD1 (5 bases). V dropped 3 bases and J dropped 5 bases, with 12 bases sitting between them. CDR1 and CDR2 from the germline V gene are SGDLS and YYNGEE. The CDR3 is made up of 14 amino acids. This CDR3 is CASSEYRPDQPQHF. CDR3 bases: TGTGCCAGCAGCGAATACAGGCCCGATCAGCCCCAGCATTTT.

This clone has more than one count but fewer than ten. V and J are TRBV11-3 and TRBJ2-5, with TRBD2 matching over 9 bases. From germline, CDR1 is SGHNT and CDR2 YENEEA. The CDR3 covers 15 residues. Trimming took 4 bases from V and 3 from J; bases not matched to a gene: 6. In DNA, the CDR3 is TGTGCCAGCAGCTCTTCACGACTAGCGGAAGAGACCCAGTACTTC. Its translation: CASSSSRLAEETQYF.

V usage is TRBV6-8 and J usage is TRBJ2-1, with no clear D. CDR3 size: 13 residues. The V end lost 6 bases, the J end lost 1 base, and 7 bases lay between the germline ends. Germline CDR1 MNHGY, CDR2 SAAAGT. The CDR3 region is CASRPLSYNEQFF. CDR3 sequence (DNA): TGTGCCAGCAGGCCCCTTTCCTACAATGAGCAGTTCTTC.

V and J are TRBV19 and TRBJ2-3, with D unresolved. The CDR3 sequence is 15 residues long. V was cut by 0 bases and J by 2 bases, with 9 bases left in between. Per the germline V gene, CDR1 is LNHDA and CDR2 is SQIVND (reference sequence). The DNA for the CDR3 is TGTGCCAGTAGTATAGATACAGTCTCCACAGATACGCAGTATTTT. Protein: CASSIDTVSTDTQYF.

The chain employs TRBV29-1 and TRBJ1-5, with 9 bases identical to TRBD1. The CDR3 has 15 amino acids. CDR1 and CDR2 from the germline V gene are SQVTM and ANQGSEA. V shed 5 bases, J shed 3 bases, and the junction held 8 bases outside the gene matches. CDR3 bases: TGCAGCGTTATCATAAGACAGGGGGACAATCAGCCCCAGCATTTT. It specifies CSVIIRQGDNQPQHF.

By its share, this clone is medium-sized. The chain uses TRBV9 and TRBJ1-2; TRBD1 matches at 10 bases. V trimming: 7 bases; J trimming: 8 bases; junction bases outside the gene matches: 8. The CDR3 is made up of 13 amino acids. Germline loops: CDR1 SGDLS, CDR2 YYNGEE. In DNA, the CDR3 is TGTGCCAGCGGACGGGGACAGGGGTACGGCTACACCTTC. This encodes CASGRGQGYGYTF.

This chain links TRBV5-8 with TRBJ1-1; D not certain. V lost 2 bases and J 1 base, leaving 6 bases between the germline ends. This CDR3 has 13 amino acids. Germline assignment: CDR1 SGHTS and CDR2 YDEGEE. The CDR3 nucleotides are TGTGCCAGCAGCTTTGCGCAGAACACTGAAGCTTTCTTT. Protein: CASSFAQNTEAFF.

Ten or more counts support this clone. The chain employs TRBV11-3 and TRBJ2-5, with D perhaps matching TRBD2 (5 bases). The CDR3 has 17 residues. The germline gives CDR1 SGHNT, CDR2 YENEEA. The ends were cut back, 1 base at V and 0 bases at J, with 15 bases in the middle. CDR3 loop: CASSLVMGGSYQETQYF. The CDR3 DNA is TGTGCCAGCAGCTTAGTTATGGGCGGGTCTTACCAAGAGACCCAGTACTTC.

This clone was seen more than once but under ten times. V and J are TRBV11-3 and TRBJ2-6; 8 nucleotides agree with TRBD2. The trim removed 4 bases at V and 2 bases at J, leaving 4 bases unmatched. In germline, CDR1 is SGHNT, CDR2 YENEEA. The CDR3 extends over 16 amino acids. DNA of the CDR3: TGTGCCAGCAGCTCAACTAGCGGTGCTGGGGCCAACGTCCTGACTTTC. It encodes CASSSTSGAGANVLTF.

The chain joins TRBV5-1 to TRBJ1-1; the D is unclear. Per germline, CDR1 SGHRS and CDR2 YFSETQ. V dropped 4 bases and J dropped 2 bases, with 12 bases sitting between them. CDR3 length: 14 amino acids. This chain's CDR3 is CASSPTITNTEAFF. In DNA, the CDR3 is TGCGCCAGCAGCCCGACTATCACAAACACTGAAGCTTTCTTT.

The chain employs TRBV18 and TRBJ1-5; D might be TRBD1 (6 bases). Germline loops: CDR1 KGHSH, CDR2 LQKENI. With 3 bases removed from V and 1 base from J, the gap between germline ends came to 10 bases. The CDR3 consists of 15 residues. CDR3 loop: CASSPGDRSNQPQHF. The CDR3 region has the DNA TGTGCCAGCTCACCGGGAGACAGGAGCAATCAGCCCCAGCATTTT.

The chain couples TRBV5-1 to TRBJ2-1, with D possibly being TRBD2 (5 bases). Germline CDR1 SGHRS, CDR2 YFSETQ. V was cut by 4 bases and J by 5 bases, with 16 bases left in between. The CDR3 has 15 amino acids. CDR3 sequence: CASSSGLIYNNEQFF. The CDR3 bases are TGCGCCAGCAGCAGTGGACTGATTTATAACAATGAGCAGTTCTTC.

The J gene is TRBJ2-1, the V gene TRBV11-3, with 11 bases that match TRBD2. This CDR3 contains 15 residues. Germline-derived CDR1 and CDR2 are SGHNT and YENEEA. Germline trimming cut 5 bases from V and 5 bases from J; bases unmatched to any gene: 5. CDR3 in amino acids: CASSLGTSGHNEQFF. The CDR3 nucleotides are TGTGCCAGCAGCCTCGGGACTAGCGGACACAATGAGCAGTTCTTC.